A selection of T cell receptor beta chains follows, all from one sample in a study of beta chain features in type 1 diabetes. Libraries were prepared by immunoSEQ multiplex PCR; TCRdb keeps only in-frame clonotypes and omits some of them. This repertoire shows approximately 120,000 clones, 40% found once; its top ten account for around 0.07%. Sample: stem cell memory CD4+ T cells from blood. These receptors all stem from a woman under 30 in good health. The CDR3 runs from the conserved cysteine through the conserved F or W. The order of the fields is CDR3 length, D gene, J gene, clone size, V gene, CDR3 DNA, CDR3 protein. A D gene is named only where the DNA matches it firmly. Clone size is stated in some rows and not others, as once, few, many or a class when expanded.

length: 16; D: TRBD2; J: TRBJ2-1; size: -; V: TRBV18; DNA: TGTGCCAGCTCACCACCTGGGACTAGCGCTTACAATGAGCAGTTCTTC; CDR3: CASSPPGTSAYNEQFF
length: 11; D: -; J: TRBJ2-1; size: -; V: TRBV2; DNA: TGTGCCAGTAGGGGGTACAATGAGCAGTTCTTC; CDR3: CASRGYNEQFF
length: 17; D: -; J: TRBJ2-5; size: -; V: TRBV5-4; DNA: TGTGCCAGCAGCGTTGTGGGGCCAGCCATTTTAGGGGAGACCCAGTACTTC; CDR3: CASSVVGPAILGETQYF
length: 20; D: TRBD2; J: TRBJ2-3; size: -; V: TRBV30; DNA: TGTGCCTGGAGTGTACCTCGGCTAGCGGGAGGCGTGTTCCTGGCAGATACGCAGTATTTT; CDR3: CAWSVPRLAGGVFLADTQYF
length: 16; D: -; J: TRBJ1-5; size: once; V: TRBV2; DNA: TGTGCCAGTGGCCCCCGGGGGACGGGCCGCGCTCAGCCCCAGCATTTT; CDR3: CASGPRGTGRAQPQHF
length: 19; D: -; J: TRBJ2-5; size: -; V: TRBV5-1; DNA: TGCGCCAGCAGCACAGACCGATCTCGTTTGTGGCAGGGTTTCGAGACCCAGTACTTC; CDR3: CASSTDRSRLWQGFETQYF
length: 15; D: TRBD2; J: TRBJ2-7; size: few; V: TRBV7-8; DNA: TGTGCCAGCAGCAAGACTAGCGGGAGCGCGTACGAGCAGTACTTC; CDR3: CASSKTSGSAYEQYF
length: 14; D: -; J: TRBJ2-5; size: -; V: TRBV5-1; DNA: TGCGCCAGCCGGCCTAGGACCGGAGGGGAGACCCAGTACTTC; CDR3: CASRPRTGGETQYF
length: 14; D: TRBD2; J: TRBJ2-5; size: -; V: TRBV12-5; DNA: TGTGCTAGTGGTCCGGGACTAGCAATGGAGACCCAGTACTTC; CDR3: CASGPGLAMETQYF
length: 15; D: -; J: TRBJ2-1; size: -; V: TRBV7-9; DNA: TGTGCCAGCAGCGCCGGGACTTATTACTACAATGAGCAGTTCTTC; CDR3: CASSAGTYYYNEQFF